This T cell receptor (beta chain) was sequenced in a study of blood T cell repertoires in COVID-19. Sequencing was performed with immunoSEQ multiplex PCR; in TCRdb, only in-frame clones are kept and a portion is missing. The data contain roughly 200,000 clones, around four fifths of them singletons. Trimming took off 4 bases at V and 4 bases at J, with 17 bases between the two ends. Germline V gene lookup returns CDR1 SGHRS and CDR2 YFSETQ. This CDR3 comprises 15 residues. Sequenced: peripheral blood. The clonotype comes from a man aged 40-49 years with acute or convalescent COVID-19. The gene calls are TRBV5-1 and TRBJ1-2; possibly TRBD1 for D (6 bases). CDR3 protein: CASSATGQIFYGYTF. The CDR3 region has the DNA TGCGCCAGCAGCGCAACCGGACAGATTTTCTATGGCTACACCTTC.